The 2 T cell receptor beta chains presented below share a single source sample, sequenced in a study of T cells after posttransplantation cyclophosphamide. The table came from immunoSEQ multiplex PCR; TCRdb's copy has only in-frame clones and leaves some out. In the table there are around 2,000 clones, around 71% of which are singletons. Cyclophosphamide on days +3 and +4 followed busulfan-fludarabine conditioning and a marrow graft. This specimen consisted of PBMCs, obtained 34 days after a stem cell transplant with posttransplant cyclophosphamide. These receptors were obtained from a male patient between 45 and 60 years old who received an allogeneic stem cell transplant from a related donor and was CMV-positive. The graft donor may account for some of the T cells.

The chain has TRBV9 and TRBJ1-1, with TRBD1 as a possible D gene (6 bases). This CDR3 is 14 amino acids long. V was clipped by 4 bases and J by 1 base, with 11 bases between them. Germline V CDR1 and CDR2: SGDLS, YYNGEE. The CDR3, as DNA: TGTGCCAGCAGCCCAGGGGAGGGGAACACTGAAGCTTTCTTT. Translation gives CASSPGEGNTEAFF. The variable domain in full, completed from reference TRBV9 and TRBJ1-1, reads DSGVTQTPKHLITATGQRVTLRCSPRSGDLSVYWYQQSLDQGLQFLIQYYNGEERAKGNILERFSAQQFPDLHSELNLSSLELGDSALYFCASSPGEGNTEAFFGQGTRLTVV.

The chain employs TRBV5-6 and TRBJ1-3, with 10 bases aligning to TRBD1. J was trimmed by 2 bases and V by 0 bases; bases with no gene match: 2. This CDR3 is built from 16 residues. Germline V gene sequence: CDR1 SGHDT, CDR2 YYEEEE. CDR3 sequence reads: CASSLGQGATGNTIYF. The CDR3 DNA follows: TGTGCCAGCAGCTTGGGACAGGGGGCTACTGGAAACACCATATATTTT.